A single sample is the source of the 13 T cell receptor beta chains below, sequenced in a study of shared clonotypes between healthy human individuals. Only CD45RO-negative cells positively selected for CCR7 counted as naive CD8 cells, so terminally differentiated effector memory CD45RA+ cells were excluded. Clones were read by immunoSEQ multiplex PCR, and TCRdb kept only the in-frame ones, dropping some. The profile shows 1.5 million to 2.5 million clones, less than 95% of them singletons. Input material: naive CD8+ T cells sorted from blood. These TCRs come from a man between 18 and 35 years old in good health.

The chain has TRBV28 and TRBJ1-1, with 7 bases aligning to TRBD1. V lost 4 bases and J lost 1; bases outside the gene matches: 3. Germline lookup yields CDR1 MDHEN and CDR2 SYDVKM. The CDR3 totals 14 residues. The CDR3 bases are TGTGCCAGCAGTTACAGGGGCGGGAACACTGAAGCTTTCTTT. Encoded protein: CASSYRGGNTEAFF. Drawing the rest from reference TRBV28 and TRBJ1-1, the complete variable domain is DVKVTQSSRYLVKRTGEKVFLECVQDMDHENMFWYRQDPGLGLRLIYFSYDVKMKEKGDIPEGYSVSREKKERFSLILESASTNQTSMYLCASSYRGGNTEAFFGQGTRLTVV.

The V and J genes are TRBV4-1 and TRBJ2-1; a weak D match, TRBD2 (5 bases). CDR3 size: 14 residues. CDR1 is MGHRA, CDR2 YSYEKL, per germline. Trimming shortened V by 6 bases and J by 2 bases, and 11 bases separated the two germline ends. CDR3 coding DNA: TGCGCCAGCAGAGGTAGCGTTGCCTACAATGAGCAGTTCTTC. Translating gives CASRGSVAYNEQFF.

This sequence joins TRBV27 and TRBJ2-7; 7 nucleotides line up with TRBD2. The CDR3 has 14 residues. CDR1 and CDR2 (germline): MNHEY, SMNVEV (reference sequence). With V trimmed by 3 bases and J by 3 bases, 5 bases remained unmatched. The CDR3 DNA sequence: TGTGCCAGCAGTTTCGGGCTAGCGGACTACGAGCAGTACTTC. This codes for CASSFGLADYEQYF.

V is TRBV27 and J is TRBJ2-7; D is uncertain. The V end lost 3 bases, the J end lost 2 bases, and 11 bases lay between the germline ends. Germline V lookup: CDR1 MNHEY, CDR2 SMNVEV (reference sequence). The length of the CDR3 is 14 residues. In DNA, the CDR3 is TGTGCCAGCAGTTTGAAGTCCCGAGCCTACGAGCAGTACTTC. It codes for CASSLKSRAYEQYF.

This chain links TRBV13 with TRBJ1-2; no clear D gene. V was clipped by 3 bases and J by 5 bases, with 13 bases between them. The germline V gene encodes CDR1 PRHDT and CDR2 FYEKMQ (reference sequence). The CDR3 totals 14 residues. CDR3 in amino acids: CASSFKEGSYGYTF. The CDR3 DNA is TGTGCCAGCAGCTTCAAAGAGGGCAGTTATGGCTACACCTTC.

This clone was picked up one time. V gene TRBV6-5 combines with J gene TRBJ2-7; TRBD1 or TRBD2 may be the D gene (5 bases each). V lost 6 bases, J lost 0 bases, and 15 bases lay in between. Germline V gives CDR1 MNHEY, CDR2 SVGAGI. The CDR3 runs to 15 residues. CDR3 sequence: CASRPGPFNSYEQYF. The DNA of the CDR3 is TGTGCCAGCAGGCCGGGACCGTTTAACTCCTACGAGCAGTACTTC.

This rearrangement joins TRBV6-1 to TRBJ2-3; D is tentatively TRBD1 or TRBD2 (5 bases each). V lost 2 bases and J 4 bases, leaving 13 bases between the germline ends. The CDR3 contains 15 residues. Germline assignment: CDR1 MNHNS and CDR2 SASEGT. In nucleotides, the CDR3 is TGTGCCAGCAGTGAATTAGGGACCGCCCCAGATACGCAGTATTTT. Its translation is CASSELGTAPDTQYF.

Notes on this clone: In the same sample, other DNA sequences code for this CDR3. The chain carries TRBV7-9 and TRBJ2-5; D unclear. Trimming took 1 base from V and 2 from J, leaving 11 bases between them. Germline V gene lookup returns CDR1 SEHNR and CDR2 FQNEAQ (reference sequence). This CDR3 region has 15 residues. DNA of the CDR3: TGTGCCAGCAGCTTAGTCGGTGGGCCGCAAGAGACCCAGTACTTC. It specifies CASSLVGGPQETQYF.

The genes are TRBV6-1 and TRBJ2-7; the D gene is possibly TRBD1 (5 bases). This CDR3 region has 13 residues. Germline V gene sequence: CDR1 MNHNS, CDR2 SASEGT. V dropped 5 bases and J dropped 0 bases, with 8 bases sitting between them. The CDR3 sequence is CASSIRGSYEQYF. The CDR3 DNA is TGTGCCAGCAGTATTAGGGGCTCCTACGAGCAGTACTTC.

This chain joins TRBV27 and TRBJ2-7; no firm D call. V lost 3 bases and J 2 bases, leaving 11 bases between the germline ends. Germline CDR1 reads MNHEY; CDR2 reads SMNVEV (reference sequence). CDR3 length: 14 amino acids. Here the CDR3 DNA reads TGTGCCAGCAGTTTCGTGGACGGTACCTACGAGCAGTACTTC. The encoded protein is CASSFVDGTYEQYF.

The V and J genes are TRBV18 and TRBJ2-5; D perhaps matches TRBD2 (5 bases). From germline, CDR1 is KGHSH and CDR2 LQKENI. This CDR3 comprises 13 residues. V gave up 4 bases and J gave up 5 bases, with 11 bases separating them. The DNA for the CDR3 is TGTGCCAGCTCACTACTAGAGAAGGAGACCCAGTACTTC. Residues: CASSLLEKETQYF.

The chain's CDR3 is CASSESEREETQYF. The CDR3, as DNA: TGTGCCAGCAGTGAATCCGAGCGGGAAGAGACCCAGTACTTC. The chain employs TRBV25-1 and TRBJ2-5, with D tentatively TRBD2 (6 bases). CDR1 MGHDK and CDR2 SYGVNS come from the germline V gene. The germline V and J ends were trimmed by 1 base and 3 bases, with 9 bases remaining between them. The length of the CDR3 is 14 residues.

The chain has TRBV4-1 and TRBJ1-6, with D hard to call. V was trimmed by 1 base and J by 11 bases, leaving 9 bases between them. The CDR3 length is 13 residues. Germline CDR1 MGHRA, CDR2 YSYEKL. DNA for the CDR3: TGCGCCAGCAGCCAAGGATATGGGCCACCCCTCCACTTT. Its protein is CASSQGYGPPLHF.